This TCR beta chain was documented in a study of CD8 T cells in ankylosing spondylitis (dated by TCRdb to 2016 to 2017). With respect to the entire study: The study profiled T cell receptor beta repertoires in healthy donors and ankylosing spondylitis patients to find disease-linked TCR variants. In total, the full study cohort was made up of roughly 100 healthy donors and 25 to 30 ankylosing spondylitis patients. Peripheral blood samples were taken, and synovial fluid was additionally collected from ankylosing spondylitis patients. Beyond this particular receptor, the publication reports: Significant enrichment of the disease-linked clones was reported in matched synovial fluid samples from ankylosing spondylitis patients. A CD8+ phenotype was shown by the disease-linked clones, which were found at relatively low frequencies in peripheral blood. A TCR beta motif made up of several highly homologous amino acid variants appeared to be characteristic of blood from ankylosing spondylitis patients. Some motif variants were previously reported in synovial fluid and blood of reactive arthritis patients, suggesting common disease-initiation mechanisms.

This clonotype was counted at least ten times. This clone's antigen is unknown. No base-level quality is on record; no much larger clone is a single base apart. CDR1 is given as SGHRS and CDR2 as YFSETQ, both from the germline V gene. Reading from cysteine to phenylalanine, the CDR3 counts 13 amino acids. The kept DNA is CDR3 alone, 39 bases in frame from the first base. The V and J ends are trimmed by 5 bases and 3 bases, leaving 11 bases between them. For sequencing, an Illumina HiSeq 2500 was employed. Quantitative 5'-RACE with molecular barcodes was the method used to prepare the TCR beta libraries. In the paper's pipeline: To identify disease-linked TCR variants, a new computational method was used, one built on a probabilistic model of VDJ rearrangement. Using fastp at Q25 and MiXCR, TCRdb reprocessed the public reads and kept productive beta chains. Each CDR3 protein appears once, grouped with its most common genes and DNA. V and J calls and clone size were set by TCRdb, not the authors. The sample table records 450,000 to 550,000 distinct CDR3 sequences; approximately 5% of these occur just once. Approximately 3.5% of the sample is in the top ten clones.

Sequences were obtained from blood, either unsorted or a sorted T cell fraction (not recorded which). The receptor was derived from a male donor with ankylosing spondylitis. The chain is assembled from TRBV5-1 and TRBJ1-2; the D segment could be TRBD1, given 6 matching bases. The CDR3 loop reads CASSGGLHYGYTF. The DNA sequence is TGCGCCAGCAGTGGGGGCTTGCACTATGGCTACACCTTC.